This record covers a single T cell receptor (beta chain). Measured with immunoSEQ multiplex PCR; TCRdb has only the in-frame clones, and not every one. The table has 100,000 to 150,000 clones, 89% seen once. The germline V gene has CDR1 SGHTA and CDR2 FQGNSA. V dropped 5 bases and J dropped 8; count of bases not matched to a gene: 9. The CDR3 runs to 14 residues. The data are from a study of T cell responses to AZD1222 COVID-19 vaccine. This sample comprised peripheral blood, obtained on day 0 of AZD1222 vaccination. The V call is TRBV7-2, the J call TRBJ1-2; 9 bases match TRBD1. The TCR originated in an adult in good health. CDR3 sequence reads: CASSADRGSGGYTF. The CDR3 region has the DNA TGTGCCAGCAGCGCGGACAGGGGATCGGGAGGCTACACCTTC.